One and the same sample provided the 9 T cell receptor beta chains below, sequenced in a study of cytomegalovirus exposure and HLA in healthy donors (dated by TCRdb to about 2017). The library came from the immunoSEQ multiplex PCR assay. For the multiplex PCR, a mixture combining 60 forward primers for TCR Vbeta segments and 13 reverse primers for TCR Jbeta segments was used. In its TCRdb copy, this immuneACCESS table keeps in-frame sequences only and misses some clones. Where compared with another copy, unresolved V genes explain less than half of these, and the others have no known cause. This sample comprises approximately 130,000 clones, more than 60% of them detected only once. Jointly, the top ten make up around 8.5% of the sample. The sequencing input was PBMCs. The receptors shown here come from a woman aged 45-60 years in good health and CMV-seropositive.

This chain uses TRBV7-8 with TRBJ2-5; tentatively, D is TRBD2 (6 bases). Germline lookup yields CDR1 SGHVS and CDR2 FQNEAQ. V was clipped by 3 bases and J by 5 bases, with 16 bases between them. This CDR3 is built from 15 residues. The CDR3 spells CASSFRGRKGETQYF. For the CDR3, the DNA is TGTGCCAGCAGCTTCCGGGGGAGGAAGGGGGAGACCCAGTACTTC.

This chain links TRBV6-1 with TRBJ1-2; 7 nucleotides agree with TRBD1. The CDR3 extends over 12 amino acids. Per germline, CDR1 MNHNS and CDR2 SASEGT. With 5 bases clipped from V and 6 bases from J, the junction kept 3 bases outside the gene matches. The CDR3: CASSFQGDGYTF. The CDR3, as DNA: TGTGCCAGCAGTTTCCAGGGGGATGGCTACACCTTC.

The V and J genes are TRBV6-5 and TRBJ2-7; 10 positions agree with TRBD2. This CDR3 has 15 residues. The junction had 12 bases not matched to a gene; V was cut back by 5 bases and J by 8 bases. Germline assignment: CDR1 MNHEY and CDR2 SVGAGI. DNA of the CDR3: TGTGCCAGCAGTCCTTGGACTAGCGGACGTATCCAGCAGTACTTC. The encoded protein is CASSPWTSGRIQQYF.

The V and J genes are TRBV2 and TRBJ2-7, with 12 bases identical to TRBD2. Germline values: CDR1 SNHLY, CDR2 FYNNEI. V was pared by 6 bases and J by 5 bases, with 5 bases of the junction left unmatched. The CDR3 covers 14 residues. CDR3 bases: TGTGCCAGCAGGGCTAGCGGGAGGGGACACGAGCAGTACTTC. Its protein product is CASRASGRGHEQYF.

There are a few counts of this clone. The CDR3 reads CSGWDRGLQYF. CDR3 nucleotides: TGCAGCGGATGGGACAGGGGGTTGCAGTACTTC. The chain uses TRBV20-1 and TRBJ2-7, with 11 bases lining up with TRBD1. Per the germline V gene, CDR1 is DFQATT and CDR2 is SNEGSKA (reference sequence). CDR3 size: 11 residues.

The chain employs TRBV4-2 and TRBJ2-1, with 7 bases aligning to TRBD2. This CDR3 is 16 amino acids long. Looked up from germline, CDR1 is LGHNA and CDR2 is YNFKEQ. Unmatched junction bases numbered 6, after V lost 0 bases and J lost 4 bases. CDR3 residues: CASSQDRSGAYNEQFF. The CDR3 DNA sequence: TGTGCCAGCAGCCAAGATCGGAGCGGGGCTTACAATGAGCAGTTCTTC.

The rearrangement links TRBV27 to TRBJ1-5; no reliable D call. In germline, CDR1 is MNHEY, CDR2 SMNVEV (reference sequence). This CDR3 region has 13 residues. V lost 6 bases and J lost 2, with 8 bases in between. This chain's CDR3 is CASSPGGNQPQHF. The CDR3 nucleotides read TGTGCCAGCAGCCCGGGTGGCAATCAGCCCCAGCATTTT.

V gene TRBV9 combines with J gene TRBJ1-2; unclear D gene. Germline V lookup: CDR1 SGDLS, CDR2 YYNGEE. The V end was cut by 0 bases, the J end by 5 bases, with 5 bases between. This CDR3 region has 12 residues. As DNA, the CDR3 is TGTGCCAGCAGCGTAGGGGAGTATGGCTACACCTTC. This codes for CASSVGEYGYTF. The full variable domain, its missing parts supplied by reference TRBV9 and TRBJ1-2, is DSGVTQTPKHLITATGQRVTLRCSPRSGDLSVYWYQQSLDQGLQFLIQYYNGEERAKGNILERFSAQQFPDLHSELNLSSLELGDSALYFCASSVGEYGYTFGSGTRLTVV.

The rearrangement uses TRBV18 and TRBJ1-4; a possible D gene is TRBD1 (5 bases). V dropped 3 bases and J dropped 8 bases, with 10 bases sitting between them. This CDR3 region has 13 residues. Germline lookup yields CDR1 KGHSH and CDR2 LQKENI. CDR3 region: CASSPIGVEKLFF. The CDR3 DNA reads TGTGCCAGCTCACCTATAGGGGTGGAAAAACTGTTTTTT.